A single sample gave rise to the 17 T cell receptor beta chains below, sequenced in a study of blood T cell repertoires in COVID-19. Assay: immunoSEQ multiplex PCR; the TCRdb copy retains only in-frame clones and omits some. Altogether roughly 220,000 clones are present, around 89% being singletons, with the ten largest covering approximately 3.5%. The sequencing sample was made of PBMCs or T cells enriched from blood (not recorded which). These receptor sequences come from a woman between 18 and 30 years old in a cohort exposed to, infected with or recovered from COVID-19 (not recorded which).

This chain links TRBV7-9 with TRBJ1-3, with D hard to call. Trimming left V 1 base short and J 1 base short, with 17 bases between. CDR1 SEHNR and CDR2 FQNEAQ come from the germline V gene (reference sequence). CDR3 size: 18 residues. The CDR3 spells CASSLGLTNVKSGNTIYF. Here the CDR3 DNA reads TGTGCCAGCAGCTTAGGACTGACCAATGTCAAGTCTGGAAACACCATATATTTT.

The gene calls are TRBV5-1 and TRBJ1-6; 7 bases line up with TRBD1. Trimming took 0 bases from V and 6 from J; bases not matched to a gene: 3. CDR1 is SGHRS and CDR2 is YFSETQ in the germline V gene. The CDR3 length is 15 residues. Here the CDR3 reads CASSLDQGGNSPLHF. The CDR3 DNA sequence: TGCGCCAGCAGCTTGGATCAGGGGGGTAATTCACCCCTCCACTTT.

Comment on this clone: At the DNA level, this CDR3 is encoded by other sequences in the same sample as well. The chain carries TRBV6-5 and TRBJ1-3, with TRBD1 as a possible D gene (5 bases). Germline loops: CDR1 MNHEY, CDR2 SVGAGI. There are 15 residues in the CDR3. The V end was cut by 2 bases, the J end by 0 bases, with 8 bases between. The CDR3 DNA reads TGTGCCAGCAGTTACGACAGTTCCTCTGGAAACACCATATATTTT. Residues: CASSYDSSSGNTIYF.

The rearrangement links TRBV19 to TRBJ2-7; 9 bases are a match to TRBD2. V lost 5 bases and J lost 2; bases outside the gene matches: 7. Germline CDR1 and CDR2: LNHDA and SQIVND (reference sequence). This CDR3 is 15 amino acids long. CDR3 loop: CASSRLAENTYEQYF. The CDR3, as DNA: TGTGCCAGTAGTCGACTAGCGGAAAACACCTACGAGCAGTACTTC. Drawing the rest from reference TRBV19 and TRBJ2-7, the complete variable domain is DGGITQSPKYLFRKEGQNVTLSCEQNLNHDAMYWYRQDPGQGLRLIYYSQIVNDFQKGDIAEGYSVSREKKESFPLTVTSAQKNPTAFYLCASSRLAENTYEQYFGPGTRLTVT.

This rearrangement joins TRBV2 to TRBJ1-5, with 8 nucleotides matching TRBD1. This CDR3 comprises 16 residues. V was pared by 5 bases and J by 6 bases, with 12 bases of the junction left unmatched. The germline V gene encodes CDR1 SNHLY and CDR2 FYNNEI. The CDR3 region has the DNA TGTGCCAGCAGTACCATCACAGGGGGTCCGGCTCAGCCCCAGCATTTT. Protein product: CASSTITGGPAQPQHF.

This clone appeared a single time. The rearrangement uses TRBV27 and TRBJ2-7; a weak D match, TRBD1 (6 bases). The V and J ends lost 8 bases and 6 bases respectively, with 11 bases between them. The germline CDR1 and CDR2 sequences are MNHEY and SMNVEV (reference sequence). CDR3 length: 11 amino acids. CDR3 sequence reads: CASRTDGEQYF. The CDR3 bases are TGTGCCAGCCGGACAGACGGCGAGCAGTACTTC.

The genes are TRBV5-8 and TRBJ1-2, with 9 bases aligning to TRBD1. The CDR3 length is 15 residues. CDR1 SGHTS and CDR2 YDEGEE come from the germline V gene. V lost 3 bases, J lost 4 bases, and 7 bases stayed unmatched. CDR3 residues: CASSSGQGLAYGYTF. CDR3 coding DNA: TGTGCCAGCAGCTCGGGACAGGGCTTGGCCTATGGCTACACCTTC.

J is TRBJ1-3 and V is TRBV7-8; D possibly corresponds to TRBD1 (5 bases). The CDR3 extends over 16 amino acids. Germline lookup yields CDR1 SGHVS and CDR2 FQNEAQ. Trimming left V 3 bases short and J 2 bases short, with 14 bases between. DNA of the CDR3: TGTGCCAGCAGCTTGGGGGGAGTGCTTACTGGAAACACCATATATTTT. Translating it yields CASSLGGVLTGNTIYF.

The rearrangement joins TRBV4-2 to TRBJ1-4; D is undetermined. This CDR3 spans 16 amino acids. From germline, CDR1 is LGHNA and CDR2 YNFKEQ. Trimming left V 3 bases short and J 2 bases short, with 13 bases between. CDR3 in amino acids: CASSHITQSTNEKLFF. CDR3 nucleotide sequence: TGTGCCAGCAGCCACATTACCCAGTCGACTAATGAAAAACTGTTTTTT.

The rearrangement joins TRBV18 to TRBJ1-4; 7 nucleotides align to TRBD1. J lost 6 bases, V lost 2 bases, and 6 bases had no gene match. There are 15 residues in the CDR3. Germline CDR1 and CDR2: KGHSH and LQKENI. The CDR3, as DNA: TGTGCCAGCTCACCAACAGGGGCAGGGGATGAAAAACTGTTTTTT. This sequence encodes CASSPTGAGDEKLFF.

The V and J genes are TRBV7-8 and TRBJ2-2; 7 positions match TRBD1. The CDR3 is 16 amino acids. Germline CDR1 reads SGHVS; CDR2 reads FQNEAQ. V lost 2 bases and J lost 3; bases outside the gene matches: 6. As DNA, the CDR3 is TGTGCCAGCAGCTTATTTTGGCAGGGGGACACCGGGGAGCTGTTTTTT. Residues: CASSLFWQGDTGELFF.

The chain employs TRBV5-1 and TRBJ2-1, with D uncertain. CDR1 and CDR2 (germline): SGHRS, YFSETQ. The CDR3 extends over 16 amino acids. V gave up 0 bases and J gave up 0 bases, with 10 bases separating them. The CDR3 spells CASSLGRSSSYNEQFF. The CDR3, as DNA: TGCGCCAGCAGCTTGGGGCGGTCGAGCTCCTACAATGAGCAGTTCTTC.

The genes are TRBV18 and TRBJ2-5; 13 nucleotides line up with TRBD2. J gave up 4 bases and V 3 bases, and 2 bases lay outside the gene matches. This CDR3 comprises 15 residues. CDR1 is KGHSH and CDR2 is LQKENI in the germline V gene. This CDR3 reads CASSPTSGRGETQYF. The CDR3 coding sequence is TGTGCCAGCTCACCTACTAGCGGGAGGGGAGAGACCCAGTACTTC.

The chain is built from TRBV6-5 and TRBJ1-3; the D is unclear. CDR1 is MNHEY, CDR2 SVGAGI, per germline. Trimming took off 6 bases at V and 0 bases at J, with 9 bases between the two ends. The CDR3 totals 14 residues. CDR3 residues: CASSRLASGNTIYF. For the CDR3, the DNA is TGTGCCAGCAGCAGGTTGGCCTCTGGAAACACCATATATTTT.

CDR3 nucleotides: TGTGCCAGCAGTTCTCTCGGGGTTATGAACACTGAAGCTTTCTTT. This sequence encodes CASSSLGVMNTEAFF. This chain connects TRBV27 to TRBJ1-1; D is undetermined. CDR3 length equals 15 residues. V lost 4 bases and J lost 0, with 12 bases in between. The V gene's germline CDR1 is MNHEY and CDR2 SMNVEV (reference sequence).

V gene TRBV2 combines with J gene TRBJ1-5, with TRBD1 as a possible D gene (5 bases). Trimming removed 2 bases from V and 1 base from J, with 15 bases in between. The CDR3 extends over 17 amino acids. From germline, CDR1 is SNHLY and CDR2 FYNNEI. The CDR3 sequence is CASSESGRVVSNQPQHF. CDR3 DNA: TGTGCCAGCAGTGAATCAGGCAGGGTGGTCAGCAATCAGCCCCAGCATTTT.

The chain recombines TRBV2 with TRBJ1-5, with TRBD1 as a possible D gene (5 bases). Trimming took 5 bases from V and 4 from J, leaving 12 bases between them. The CDR3 totals 14 residues. Germline CDR1 is SNHLY and CDR2 is FYNNEI. The DNA for the CDR3 is TGTGCCAGCAGTCAACAGGCATATAATCAGCCCCAGCATTTT. This sequence encodes CASSQQAYNQPQHF.